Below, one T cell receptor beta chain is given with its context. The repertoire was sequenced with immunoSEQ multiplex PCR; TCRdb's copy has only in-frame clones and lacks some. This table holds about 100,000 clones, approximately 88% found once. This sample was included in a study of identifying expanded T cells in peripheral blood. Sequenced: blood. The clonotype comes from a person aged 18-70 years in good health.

CDR3 loop: CASSPVQGGTDTQYF. DNA for the CDR3: TGTGCCAGCTCACCGGTTCAGGGGGGCACAGATACGCAGTATTTT. V and J are TRBV18 and TRBJ2-3; 7 bases fit TRBD1. Germline CDR1 and CDR2: KGHSH and LQKENI. V gave up 3 bases and J gave up 1 base; unmatched junction bases: 4. The length of the CDR3 is 15 residues.